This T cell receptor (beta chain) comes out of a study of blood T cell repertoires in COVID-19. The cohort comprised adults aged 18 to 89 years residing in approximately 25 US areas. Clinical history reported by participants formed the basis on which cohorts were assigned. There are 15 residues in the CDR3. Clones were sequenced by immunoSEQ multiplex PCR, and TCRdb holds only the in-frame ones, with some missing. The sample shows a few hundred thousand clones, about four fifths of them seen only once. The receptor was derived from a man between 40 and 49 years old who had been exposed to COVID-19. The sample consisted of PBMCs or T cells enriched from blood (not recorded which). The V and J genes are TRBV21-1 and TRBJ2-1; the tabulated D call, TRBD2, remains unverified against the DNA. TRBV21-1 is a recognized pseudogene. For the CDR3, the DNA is TGTGCCAGCAGCAAAGTCGCGCTACTAAGGCATGAGCAGTTCTTC. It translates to CASSKVALLRHEQFF.